This T cell receptor (beta chain) originates from a study of blood T cell repertoires in COVID-19. Study overall: Sites in the United States, Italy and Spain provided acute and convalescent COVID-19 samples. Sources were T cells, B-cell-depleted T cells, or PBMCs; the material itself was cDNA or gDNA.

The germline V gene encodes CDR1 SGDLS and CDR2 YYNGEE. The V and J ends lost 4 bases and 3 bases respectively, with 14 bases between them. The CDR3 is made up of 15 amino acids. Assay used: immunoSEQ multiplex PCR; TCRdb lists only in-frame clones, some missing. The sample carries some 250,000 clones, 80% to 90% recorded once. The specimen sequenced was peripheral blood. The chain joins TRBV9 to TRBJ2-1; D perhaps matches TRBD1 (5 bases). This receptor was obtained from a man aged 55-75 years with acute or convalescent COVID-19. The CDR3 DNA is TGTGCCAGCAGCTCTGACAGTGGGTACTACAATGAGCAGTTCTTC. Protein product: CASSSDSGYYNEQFF.